This passage covers 21 T cell receptor beta chains from one sample sequenced in a study of human T cells and chemical hapten exposure. Each CDR3 protein is one row after TCRdb ran MiXCR on the RACE reads. Of 80,000 to 100,000 distinct CDR3 sequences listed, 9.5% to 15% were seen once; the top ten hold over 2%. Documented time point: patch test 1, 2 weeks after DPC sensitization. Noted treatment: therapeutic diphenylcyclopropenone sensitization with weekly scalp DPC. This specimen was whole blood, taken in connection with sensitization to the hapten diphenylcyclopropenone (DPC). Receptors originate from a middle-aged woman with alopecia areata. Some clones in this sample may be carry-over from other donors' samples.

This clonotype has a count of ten or more. This sequence joins TRBV7-3 and TRBJ2-2; D is possibly TRBD1 (5 bases). There are 14 residues in the CDR3. Per the germline V gene, CDR1 is SGHTA and CDR2 is FQGTGA. Between the trimmed V and J ends, which lost 2 bases and 1 base, there was a span of 5 bases. In DNA, the CDR3 is TGTGCCAGCAGCTTAGACAGGAACACCGGGGAGCTGTTTTTT. It specifies CASSLDRNTGELFF. The full variable domain, with the rest looked up from reference TRBV7-3 and TRBJ2-2, is GAGVSQTPSNKVTEKGKYVELRCDPISGHTALYWYRQSLGQGPEFLIYFQGTGAADDSGLPNDRFFAVRPEGSVSTLKIQRTERGDSAVYLCASSLDRNTGELFFGEGSRLTVL.

The sample holds a few counts of this clonotype. V usage is TRBV12-2 and J usage is TRBJ2-1; the D segment call TRBD1 is taken from the table without a DNA check. TRBV12-2 is marked as a pseudogene. CDR3 size: 15 residues. CDR3 region: CASRLAGHLYNEQFF. DNA for the CDR3: TGTGCAAGTCGCTTAGCGGGACACCTATACAATGAGCAGTTCTTC.

This clonotype was seen a handful of times. CDR3 DNA sequence: TGTGCCAGCAGTGAAAATCTGCAGTATTTT. It is translated as CASSENLQYF. This chain uses TRBV2 with TRBJ2-3; D call uncertain. There are 10 residues in the CDR3. Germline CDR1 reads SNHLY; CDR2 reads FYNNEI. Trimming cost V 2 bases and J 11 bases, with 5 bases left between them.

This sequence joins TRBV5-1 and TRBJ2-1, with D hard to call. V lost 2 bases to trimming and J lost 0 bases, with 9 bases between them. This CDR3 contains 15 residues. The germline V gene has CDR1 SGHRS and CDR2 YFSETQ. The CDR3 DNA sequence: TGCGCCAGCAGCTTATCAGTACTCTCCTACAATGAGCAGTTCTTC. Its protein product is CASSLSVLSYNEQFF.

The chain combines TRBV28 with TRBJ1-2; possible D gene TRBD1, 6 bases. CDR3 size: 12 residues. Trimming shortened V by 2 bases and J by 8 bases, and 9 bases separated the two germline ends. Germline CDR1 and CDR2: MDHEN and SYDVKM. CDR3 protein: CASSLGQRGYTF. In nucleotides, the CDR3 is TGTGCCAGCAGTTTAGGACAGCGCGGCTACACCTTC.

Ten or more counts support this clonotype. The chain recombines TRBV18 with TRBJ2-7; weak D call: TRBD1 (6 bases). Germline-derived CDR1 and CDR2 are KGHSH and LQKENI. CDR3 length equals 14 residues. The V end lost 3 bases, the J end lost 2 bases, and 11 bases lay between the germline ends. The CDR3 loop reads CASSPDRFAYEQYF. CDR3 coding DNA: TGTGCCAGCTCACCCGACAGGTTCGCCTACGAGCAGTACTTC. Full variable domain (missing parts from reference TRBV18 and TRBJ2-7): NAGVMQNPRHLVRRRGQEARLRCSPMKGHSHVYWYRQLPEEGLKFMVYLQKENIIDESGMPKERFSAEFPKEGPSILRIQQVVRGDSAAYFCASSPDRFAYEQYFGPGTRLTVT.

This clonotype was observed many times. The chain employs TRBV28 and TRBJ1-5; D call uncertain. This CDR3 spans 15 amino acids. V shed 5 bases and J shed 3 bases, with 14 bases lying between them. Per germline, CDR1 MDHEN and CDR2 SYDVKM. The CDR3 DNA is TGTGCCAGCAGTAGGTCCCTGGTGGACAATCAGCCCCAGCATTTT. It translates to CASSRSLVDNQPQHF.

A few counts support this clonotype. This sequence joins TRBV4-3 and TRBJ1-1; weak D call: TRBD1 (5 bases). Germline V lookup: CDR1 LGHNA, CDR2 YSLEER. This CDR3 has 14 amino acids. The V gene lost 0 bases and the J gene lost 3 bases, with 8 bases spanning the gap. The CDR3 loop reads CASSQDGAYTEAFF. CDR3 coding DNA: TGCGCCAGCAGCCAAGATGGGGCGTACACTGAAGCTTTCTTT.

This clonotype was seen a handful of times. V is TRBV7-6 and J is TRBJ2-2; D might be TRBD1 (6 bases). There are 18 residues in the CDR3. V dropped 1 base and J dropped 4 bases, with 19 bases sitting between them. Per the germline V gene, CDR1 is SGHVS and CDR2 is FNYEAQ. CDR3 sequence (DNA): TGTGCCAGCAGCTTAGTTCTGACGTACAGGGACGCCACCGGGGAGCTGTTTTTT. As protein: CASSLVLTYRDATGELFF.

The chain links TRBV4-3 to TRBJ1-2; possible D gene TRBD1, 6 bases. V was shortened by 0 bases and J by 2 bases, with 7 bases between the two germline ends. From germline, CDR1 is LGHNA and CDR2 YSLEER. The CDR3 is 14 residues long. The CDR3 is CASSQDGGNYGYTF. In DNA, the CDR3 is TGCGCCAGCAGCCAAGATGGGGGCAACTATGGCTACACCTTC.

This clonotype was picked up many times. The rearrangement links TRBV7-9 to TRBJ2-5, with 7 positions matching TRBD2. Germline V CDR1 and CDR2: SEHNR, FQNEAQ (reference sequence). With 3 bases clipped from V and 4 bases from J, the junction kept 8 bases outside the gene matches. CDR3 size: 15 residues. CDR3 nucleotides: TGTGCCAGCAGCTTTCTAAAGCGGGACCGAGAGACCCAGTACTTC. This sequence encodes CASSFLKRDRETQYF.

The CDR3 DNA reads as TGTGCCAGCAGCTTAGCCGGGACAGTCAATGAAAAACTGTTTTTT. Its translation is CASSLAGTVNEKLFF. The chain has TRBV7-6 and TRBJ1-4, with TRBD1 identical over 7 bases. CDR3 length equals 15 residues. The germline CDR1 and CDR2 sequences are SGHVS and FNYEAQ. Losses at the gene ends were 0 bases for V and 5 bases for J; bases not matched to a gene: 3.

The gene calls are TRBV3-1 and TRBJ2-5, with unresolved D. In germline, CDR1 is LGHDT, CDR2 YNNKEL (reference sequence). The length of the CDR3 is 12 residues. The V and J ends lost 1 base and 5 bases respectively, with 5 bases between them. CDR3 region: CASSQGVETQYF. In DNA form, the CDR3 reads TGTGCCAGCAGCCAAGGTGTTGAGACCCAGTACTTC.

Only a few counts were recorded for this clonotype. V gene TRBV7-6 combines with J gene TRBJ2-5, with 9 positions matching TRBD2. V shed 1 base, J shed 2 bases, and the junction held 2 bases outside the gene matches. The CDR3 runs to 15 residues. The germline CDR1 and CDR2 sequences are SGHVS and FNYEAQ. This chain's CDR3 is CASSLVLAGQETQYF. Here the CDR3 DNA reads TGTGCCAGCAGCTTAGTCCTAGCGGGACAAGAGACCCAGTACTTC.

The chain uses TRBV20-1 and TRBJ2-7, with 10 bases lining up with TRBD1. Germline V CDR1 and CDR2: DFQATT, SNEGSKA (reference sequence). The CDR3 sequence is 15 residues long. V lost 0 bases, J lost 1 base, and 3 bases stayed unmatched. The CDR3 protein is CSARDRDRGSYEQYF. CDR3 coding DNA: TGCAGTGCTAGAGATAGGGACAGGGGTTCCTACGAGCAGTACTTC.

V usage is TRBV19 and J usage is TRBJ1-5; the D is unclear. From germline, CDR1 is LNHDA and CDR2 SQIVND (reference sequence). Between the trimmed V and J ends, which lost 6 bases and 5 bases, there was a span of 11 bases. This CDR3 has 13 residues. In DNA, the CDR3 is TGTGCCAGTAGCTACAACAGAGATCAGCCCCAGCATTTT. Translation gives CASSYNRDQPQHF.

The chain uses TRBV29-1 and TRBJ2-2, with TRBD1 identical over 9 bases. The CDR3 consists of 14 residues. Germline-derived CDR1 and CDR2 are SQVTM and ANQGSEA. Germline trimming cut 7 bases from V and 0 bases from J; bases unmatched to any gene: 3. The CDR3 loop is CSAGQGPNTGELFF. CDR3 nucleotides: TGCAGCGCGGGACAGGGACCGAACACCGGGGAGCTGTTTTTT.

The rearrangement uses TRBV29-1 and TRBJ2-5; 9 nucleotides align to TRBD2. This CDR3 has 14 amino acids. Germline V CDR1 and CDR2: SQVTM, ANQGSEA. The V gene end was trimmed by 6 bases and the J gene end by 2 bases; junction bases not matched to a gene: 7. CDR3 DNA sequence: TGCAGCGTGGGTAGCGGGAGTTCTCAAGAGACCCAGTACTTC. It yields the protein CSVGSGSSQETQYF.

The chain carries TRBV3-2 and TRBJ2-3; the DNA was not compared with TRBD2, the D call given in the table. TRBV3-2 is described as a pseudogene. This CDR3 comprises 15 residues. The CDR3 loop is CASRPGTSGTDTQYF. The CDR3 DNA reads as TGTGCCAGCAGACCCGGGACTAGCGGCACAGATACGCAGTATTTT.

There are a few counts of this clonotype. This chain uses TRBV15 with TRBJ2-6; D is tentatively TRBD1 or TRBD2 (5 bases each). Germline values: CDR1 LNHNV, CDR2 YYDKDF (reference sequence). The length of the CDR3 is 17 residues. Trimming removed 4 bases from V and 0 bases from J, with 13 bases in between. DNA of the CDR3: TGTGCCACCAGCACCGGGACGGACTCCTCTGGGGCCAACGTCCTGACTTTC. It translates to CATSTGTDSSGANVLTF. The full variable domain, with the rest looked up from reference TRBV15 and TRBJ2-6, is DAMVIQNPRYQVTQFGKPVTLSCSQTLNHNVMYWYQQKSSQAPKLLFHYYDKDFNNEADTPDNFQSRRPNTSFCFLDIRSPGLGDTAMYLCATSTGTDSSGANVLTFGAGSRLTVL.

This clonotype was counted at least ten times. The rearrangement joins TRBV7-2 to TRBJ1-3; 10 bases align to TRBD1. This CDR3 has 14 amino acids. The V segment lost 4 bases and the J segment 4 bases; nucleotides outside the gene matches: 1. Germline CDR1 reads SGHTA; CDR2 reads FQGNSA. CDR3 residues: CASSSTGGGNTIYF. The CDR3 DNA is TGTGCCAGCAGCTCGACAGGGGGCGGAAACACCATATATTTT.